This section outlines one TCR beta chain sequence together with its context. The antigen is not known. The data were obtained in a study of blood T cells in healthy people across ages. Regarding the study as a whole: The unknown donor CMV status may have confounded expanded clonotype changes.

Germline assignment: CDR1 SNHLY and CDR2 FYNNEI. J lost 1 base, V lost 6 bases, and 5 bases had no gene match. CDR3 length: 14 residues. Together with a sample-barcoded 5' primer, a J-beta primer mix was included in a second PCR lasting roughly 7 to 11 cycles. TCRdb itself ran the 5' RACE reads through MiXCR, one entry per CDR3 protein. The table lists about 780,000 distinct CDR3 sequences, roughly 25% of them singletons. This same sample was also part of a study on T cells of mothers and their children.

This clonotype was obtained from a boy between 10 and 17 years old in good health. The material sequenced was blood. The V and J genes are TRBV2 and TRBJ2-5; TRBD2 matches at 7 bases. The CDR3 here is CASRGDYSQETQYF. The CDR3 DNA follows: TGTGCCAGCAGAGGGGACTACAGCCAAGAGACCCAGTACTTC.